The next 16 T cell receptor beta chains were all read from a single sample in a study of T cells in tuberculosis. Only in-frame clones appear in the TCRdb table, and some are missing; sequencing was by immunoSEQ multiplex PCR. This table holds some 25,000 clones, around 95% found once. The sequencing sample was made of PBMCs. The receptors here all came from a donor aged 10 to 29 with latent tuberculosis or without tuberculosis infection.

The V call is TRBV4-1, the J call TRBJ2-1, with 8 bases matching TRBD1. Germline CDR1 and CDR2: MGHRA and YSYEKL. V lost 1 base and J lost 2; bases outside the gene matches: 4. CDR3 length: 16 residues. This CDR3 reads CASSQVWTGTYNEQFF. CDR3 in DNA: TGCGCCAGCAGCCAAGTGTGGACAGGGACCTACAATGAGCAGTTCTTC.

CDR3 residues: CASSPFSAGGRGGELFF. The CDR3 DNA sequence: TGCGCCAGCAGCCCCTTTTCGGCGGGGGGGCGAGGCGGGGAGCTGTTTTTT. The chain recombines TRBV4-1 with TRBJ2-2, with TRBD2 matching 9 bases. V shed 4 bases, J shed 7 bases, and the junction held 13 bases outside the gene matches. The CDR3 runs 17 residues. The germline gives CDR1 MGHRA, CDR2 YSYEKL.

The V gene is TRBV18, the J gene TRBJ1-4; D is perhaps TRBD1 (5 bases). The CDR3 extends over 15 amino acids. V was cut by 1 base and J by 3 bases, with 9 bases left in between. Germline V lookup: CDR1 KGHSH, CDR2 LQKENI. CDR3 bases: TGTGCCAGCTCACCACGGGGAGGGGCTAATGAAAAACTGTTTTTT. Protein sequence: CASSPRGGANEKLFF.

J is TRBJ2-3 and V is TRBV7-8; the match to TRBD2 covers 7 bases. V was pared by 4 bases and J by 2 bases, with 9 bases of the junction left unmatched. The CDR3 consists of 16 residues. Germline CDR1 and CDR2: SGHVS and FQNEAQ. The CDR3 protein is CASSYPGGGLTDTQYF. The CDR3 bases are TGTGCCAGCAGCTACCCTGGGGGGGGACTCACAGATACGCAGTATTTT. The entire variable domain, with the rest obtained from reference TRBV7-8 and TRBJ2-3, is as follows: GAGVSQSPRYKVAKRGQDVALRCDPISGHVSLFWYQQALGQGPEFLTYFQNEAQLDKSGLPSDRFFAERPEGSVSTLKIQRTQQEDSAVYLCASSYPGGGLTDTQYFGPGTRLTVL.

The chain is built from TRBV6-1 and TRBJ1-2, with 7 bases that match TRBD1. Looked up from germline, CDR1 is MNHNS and CDR2 is SASEGT. The V and J ends lost 3 bases and 4 bases, in that order; junction bases with no gene match: 2. This CDR3 has 13 amino acids. CDR3 DNA sequence: TGTGCCAGCAGTGACAAGGGGGCCTATGGCTACACCTTC. Its protein product is CASSDKGAYGYTF.

The J gene is TRBJ1-5, the V gene TRBV2; D is possibly TRBD1 (5 bases). Germline V gene lookup returns CDR1 SNHLY and CDR2 FYNNEI. The CDR3 length is 15 residues. The V end lost 0 bases, the J end lost 3 bases, and 9 bases lay between the germline ends. CDR3 residues: CASSEAGAFNQPQHF. The CDR3 nucleotides are TGTGCCAGCAGTGAAGCAGGGGCCTTCAATCAGCCCCAGCATTTT.

This clone was picked up one time. This chain uses TRBV6-4 with TRBJ2-3, with D possibly being TRBD2 (7 bases). This CDR3 spans 16 amino acids. V dropped 1 base and J dropped 0 bases, with 11 bases sitting between them. Germline V gene data show CDR1 as MRHNA and CDR2 as SNTAGT. The chain's CDR3 is CASSDFGGRSTDTQYF. CDR3 DNA sequence: TGTGCCAGCAGTGACTTCGGGGGGCGAAGCACAGATACGCAGTATTTT.

The rearrangement uses TRBV5-1 and TRBJ2-5; tentatively, D is TRBD1 (5 bases). Germline CDR1 reads SGHRS; CDR2 reads YFSETQ. V was shortened by 0 bases and J by 5 bases, with 11 bases between the two germline ends. CDR3 length: 14 residues. The CDR3 nucleotides are TGCGCCAGCAGCTTGGGACTGGGGCCGGAGACCCAGTACTTC. Translation gives CASSLGLGPETQYF.

This chain links TRBV6-5 with TRBJ2-5; 10 bases map to TRBD1. V trimming: 0 bases; J trimming: 9 bases; junction bases outside the gene matches: 7. Germline loops: CDR1 MNHEY, CDR2 SVGAGI. The CDR3 consists of 15 residues. CDR3 nucleotide sequence: TGTGCCAGCAGTTACTCTGGGACAGGGGAGTGGGCCCAGTACTTC. Translated: CASSYSGTGEWAQYF.

This clone was counted a single time. This sequence joins TRBV19 and TRBJ2-1; 7 positions agree with TRBD2. CDR1 LNHDA and CDR2 SQIVND come from the germline V gene (reference sequence). The V gene end was trimmed by 6 bases and the J gene end by 8 bases; junction bases not matched to a gene: 1. The CDR3 runs 11 residues. The CDR3: CASSGGYEQFF. The CDR3 bases are TGTGCCAGTAGCGGGGGGTATGAGCAGTTCTTC. The entire variable domain, with the rest obtained from reference TRBV19 and TRBJ2-1, is as follows: DGGITQSPKYLFRKEGQNVTLSCEQNLNHDAMYWYRQDPGQGLRLIYYSQIVNDFQKGDIAEGYSVSREKKESFPLTVTSAQKNPTAFYLCASSGGYEQFFGPGTRLTVL.

J is TRBJ2-2 and V is TRBV11-2, with no clear D. The V end lost 8 bases, the J end lost 5 bases, and 9 bases lay between the germline ends. Germline CDR1 SGHAT, CDR2 FQNNGV. The CDR3 sequence is 12 residues long. The CDR3 DNA is TGTGCCAGCGAACCCGGGACCGGGGAGCTGTTTTTT. It is translated as CASEPGTGELFF.

The rearrangement joins TRBV27 to TRBJ2-7; possible D gene TRBD2, 6 bases. With 6 bases removed from V and 0 bases from J, the gap between germline ends came to 15 bases. CDR3 size: 15 residues. Looked up from germline, CDR1 is MNHEY and CDR2 is SMNVEV (reference sequence). CDR3 in amino acids: CASSLRAGPSYEQYF. The CDR3 DNA is TGTGCCAGCAGCCTTCGGGCGGGGCCCTCCTACGAGCAGTACTTC.

This rearrangement joins TRBV9 to TRBJ2-3; the match to TRBD2 covers 9 bases. Per germline, CDR1 SGDLS and CDR2 YYNGEE. Germline trimming cut 3 bases from V and 3 bases from J; bases unmatched to any gene: 8. CDR3 length: 16 amino acids. CDR3 DNA: TGTGCCAGCAGCGAGCCTGCGGGGGGGCGGACAGATACGCAGTATTTT. Its protein product is CASSEPAGGRTDTQYF.

This clone was detected only once. The chain links TRBV9 to TRBJ1-2; 8 bases agree with TRBD1. There are 19 residues in the CDR3. Germline CDR1 and CDR2: SGDLS and YYNGEE. J lost 11 bases, V lost 3 bases, and 27 bases had no gene match. As DNA, the CDR3 is TGTGCCAGCAGCGCACAACTGCCGGGACAGGTGACTCAGGCTTCTGGATACACCTTC. This gives the protein CASSAQLPGQVTQASGYTF.

This chain joins TRBV7-8 and TRBJ2-5, with D hard to call. The CDR3 runs 11 residues. Trimming pared 3 bases from V and 5 bases from J, leaving 4 bases between. Per the germline V gene, CDR1 is SGHVS and CDR2 is FQNEAQ. The DNA of the CDR3 is TGTGCCAGCAGCTTCTCGGAGACCCAGTACTTC. Protein sequence: CASSFSETQYF.

V gene TRBV5-1 combines with J gene TRBJ1-6; 7 positions agree with TRBD1. CDR3 length: 15 amino acids. Germline assignment: CDR1 SGHRS and CDR2 YFSETQ. V lost 2 bases, J lost 7 bases, and 6 bases stayed unmatched. The CDR3 sequence is CASSLVWDRNSPLHF. The CDR3 DNA reads as TGCGCCAGCAGCTTAGTTTGGGACAGAAATTCACCCCTCCACTTT.